The clone carrying this T cell receptor beta chain was counted a single time. The data were taken from a study of blood T cell repertoires in COVID-19. Libraries were prepared by immunoSEQ multiplex PCR; TCRdb keeps only in-frame clonotypes and omits some of them. Found here are over 30,000 clones, approximately 71% of them singletons; the top ten hold 16%. Looked up from germline, CDR1 is LNHDA and CDR2 is SQIVND (reference sequence). This CDR3 is 18 amino acids long. V lost 4 bases to trimming and J lost 0 bases; unmatched junction nucleotides: 9. The specimen was peripheral blood. The TCR comes from a human donor in a cohort sampled during active COVID-19. V usage is TRBV19 and J usage is TRBJ1-6, with 7 bases lining up with TRBD1. Here the CDR3 reads CASSSRGRGSSYNSPLHF. DNA for the CDR3: TGTGCCAGTAGTAGCCGTGGCAGGGGGAGCTCCTATAATTCACCCCTCCACTTT. The full variable domain, rest sourced from reference TRBV19 and TRBJ1-6, is DGGITQSPKYLFRKEGQNVTLSCEQNLNHDAMYWYRQDPGQGLRLIYYSQIVNDFQKGDIAEGYSVSREKKESFPLTVTSAQKNPTAFYLCASSSRGRGSSYNSPLHFGNGTRLTVT.